The next 16 T cell receptor beta chains were all read from a single sample in a study of spatial heterogeneity in lung cancer. Each CDR3 protein gets one entry after TCRdb re-called the 5' RACE reads with MiXCR. The repertoire holds approximately 94,000 distinct CDR3 sequences, with around 4.3% as singletons. The time point is: sample taken at primary tumor resection. These receptors' targets are unknown. General study results and limits: Tumor mutation count correlated with how many alpha and beta TCRs expanded intratumorally.

Source: lung tumor tissue, taken at surgery. The receptors here all came from a male donor with early-stage non-small cell lung cancer.

With respect to this clonotype: Being one base from a much bigger clone, this may be a read error. The chain links TRBV27 to TRBJ2-1; D is ambiguous. Germline lookup yields CDR1 MNHEY and CDR2 SMNVEV (reference sequence). The CDR3 is made up of 15 amino acids. The V end was cut by 11 bases, the J end by 2 bases, with 19 bases between. The CDR3 loop reads CACKLFVGPYNEQFF. Written as DNA, the CDR3 is TGTGCCTGCAAGCTTTTTGTTGGCCCCTACAATGAGCAGTTCTTC.

The gene calls are TRBV2 and TRBJ2-3, with 9 bases identical to TRBD1. The CDR3 loop spans 15 amino acids. Germline CDR1 reads SNHLY; CDR2 reads FYNNEI. V was pared by 5 bases and J by 4 bases, with 7 bases of the junction left unmatched. The CDR3 loop reads CASSYNRGQADTQYF. The DNA for the CDR3 is TGTGCCAGCAGTTATAACAGGGGGCAGGCAGATACGCAGTATTTT.

At least ten counts were recorded for this clonotype. The chain joins TRBV11-3 to TRBJ2-3; possibly TRBD2 for D (6 bases). CDR3 length: 15 residues. Per germline, CDR1 SGHNT and CDR2 YENEEA. Trimming shortened V by 5 bases and J by 2 bases, and 14 bases separated the two germline ends. The chain's CDR3 is CASSPGGVDTDTQYF. The CDR3 DNA sequence: TGTGCCAGCAGCCCAGGAGGGGTTGACACAGATACGCAGTATTTT.

Comment on this clonotype: This may be a read error: a much more frequent sequence differs by one nucleotide. The V call is TRBV12-3 or TRBV12-4, the J call TRBJ2-1; TRBD2 agrees at 9 bases. The junction had 8 bases not matched to a gene; V was cut back by 2 bases and J by 9 bases. This CDR3 has 15 amino acids. The CDR3 nucleotides are TGTGCCAGCAGTTTATTGTCTAGCGGGACCGGTGAGCAGTTCTTC. This translates into CASSLLSSGTGEQFF.

This clonotype was detected ten times or more. The V and J genes are TRBV20-1 and TRBJ2-2; TRBD1 is a possible D gene (6 bases). This CDR3 has 16 amino acids. V was clipped by 0 bases and J by 5 bases, with 16 bases between them. Germline V gene data show CDR1 as DFQATT and CDR2 as SNEGSKA (reference sequence). CDR3 residues: CSARDQPGQLTGELFF. The CDR3 nucleotides are TGCAGTGCTAGAGACCAACCGGGACAACTGACCGGGGAGCTGTTTTTT.

This clonotype has at least ten counts. V is TRBV5-1 and J is TRBJ2-3; D possibly matches TRBD1 or TRBD2 (5 bases each). The CDR3 is made up of 15 amino acids. Trimming pared 1 base from V and 2 bases from J, leaving 11 bases between. The V gene's germline CDR1 is SGHRS and CDR2 YFSETQ. The CDR3 DNA is TGCGCCAGCAGCTTGTTGGGACCCTACACAGATACGCAGTATTTT. It translates to CASSLLGPYTDTQYF. Full variable domain (outside the CDR3, taken from reference TRBV5-1 and TRBJ2-3): KAGVTQTPRYLIKTRGQQVTLSCSPISGHRSVSWYQQTPGQGLQFLFEYFSETQRNKGNFPGRFSGRQFSNSRSEMNVSTLELGDSALYLCASSLLGPYTDTQYFGPGTRLTVL.

This clonotype appeared many times. CDR3 in DNA: TGTGCCAGCGGGGGCGCGGGTGAAAAACTGTTTTTT. Translation gives CASGGAGEKLFF. The chain recombines TRBV6-6 with TRBJ1-4; tentatively, D is TRBD1 (6 bases). CDR1 and CDR2 (germline): MNHNY, SVGAGI (reference sequence). The germline V and J ends were trimmed by 8 bases and 7 bases, with 11 bases remaining between them. This CDR3 has 12 residues.

In this sample, this clonotype turned up many times. The gene calls are TRBV29-1 and TRBJ2-1; D gene ambiguous. CDR1 and CDR2 from the germline V gene are SQVTM and ANQGSEA. V lost 4 bases, J lost 7 bases, and 14 bases lay in between. This CDR3 has 13 amino acids. The DNA of the CDR3 is TGCAGCGTTGGGAAAGCAGTTTGGAATGAGCAGTTCTTC. This gives the protein CSVGKAVWNEQFF.

At least ten counts were recorded for this clonotype. V is TRBV7-9 and J is TRBJ2-1; no definite D call. The CDR3 length is 13 residues. Germline lookup yields CDR1 SEHNR and CDR2 FQNEAQ (reference sequence). Trimming left V 8 bases short and J 5 bases short, with 13 bases between. CDR3: CASGVNADNEQFF. CDR3 DNA sequence: TGTGCCAGCGGGGTCAACGCTGACAATGAGCAGTTCTTC.

This clonotype came up many times. The J gene is TRBJ1-1, the V gene TRBV7-9; no reliable D call. The CDR3 is 11 amino acids. Germline CDR1 reads SEHNR; CDR2 reads FQNEAQ (reference sequence). Trimming left V 6 bases short and J 10 bases short, with 12 bases between. The CDR3 loop is CASRNSGTAFF. The CDR3, as DNA: TGTGCCAGCAGAAACTCGGGTACAGCTTTCTTT.

The chain joins TRBV18 to TRBJ2-7; 9 bases are a match to TRBD1. Per germline, CDR1 KGHSH and CDR2 LQKENI. With V trimmed by 3 bases and J by 6 bases, 6 bases remained unmatched. This CDR3 is 14 amino acids long. The CDR3 sequence: CASSPAGTGTEQYF. The DNA of the CDR3 is TGTGCCAGCTCACCTGCCGGGACAGGGACCGAGCAGTACTTC.

In this sample, this clonotype turned up a few times. V and J are TRBV6-5 and TRBJ1-1; tentatively, D is TRBD1 (6 bases). CDR1 and CDR2 (germline): MNHEY, SVGAGI. The CDR3 spans 14 residues. Between the trimmed V and J ends, which lost 0 bases and 5 bases, there was a span of 10 bases. The CDR3 sequence is CASSYSPGATEAFF. The DNA of the CDR3 is TGTGCCAGCAGTTACTCGCCGGGGGCGACTGAAGCTTTCTTT.

This clonotype has a count of ten or more. The chain combines TRBV18 with TRBJ1-4; D is undetermined. In germline, CDR1 is KGHSH, CDR2 LQKENI. This CDR3 is 15 amino acids long. Trimming pared 3 bases from V and 0 bases from J, leaving 8 bases between. DNA of the CDR3: TGTGCCAGCTCACCTACAGCCTCAACTAATGAAAAACTGTTTTTT. Amino acids: CASSPTASTNEKLFF.

This clonotype has at least ten counts. The chain combines TRBV5-1 with TRBJ2-3, with 7 bases lining up with TRBD1. J lost 2 bases, V lost 4 bases, and 7 bases had no gene match. This CDR3 region has 15 residues. CDR1 and CDR2 from the germline V gene are SGHRS and YFSETQ. The CDR3 sequence: CASSPGQSVTDTQYF. CDR3 DNA: TGCGCCAGCAGCCCGGGACAGTCAGTCACAGATACGCAGTATTTT.

This clonotype occurred many times. The V and J genes are TRBV6-4 and TRBJ2-2, with TRBD2 matching 8 bases. Looked up from germline, CDR1 is MRHNA and CDR2 is SNTAGT. V shed 2 bases and J 2 bases; nucleotides not matched to a gene: 1. This CDR3 has 15 amino acids. CDR3 region: CASSDVAGNTGELFF. The CDR3 DNA reads as TGTGCCAGCAGTGACGTAGCGGGAAACACCGGGGAGCTGTTTTTT.

This clonotype was picked up many times. The chain employs TRBV27 and TRBJ2-1; D gene uncertain. Germline CDR1 MNHEY, CDR2 SMNVEV (reference sequence). This CDR3 comprises 14 residues. V lost 6 bases and J lost 7, with 16 bases in between. CDR3 region: CASSLAGVWNEQFF. The CDR3 DNA is TGTGCCAGCAGCCTGGCAGGAGTATGGAATGAGCAGTTCTTC.